This T cell receptor beta chain was sequenced in a study of T cells after yellow fever vaccination. TCRdb passed the 5' RACE reads through MiXCR, listing each CDR3 protein once. The profile shows around 600,000 distinct CDR3 sequences, 9% to 15% of them singletons. This CDR3 region has 13 residues. On this clonotype: The germline gene is not matched at one end of the junction; a read error may be the cause.

The receptor was derived from a man aged 25 to 40 who received the YFV17D yellow fever vaccine. The rearrangement uses TRBV12-3 or TRBV12-4 and TRBJ2-7; D might be TRBD2 (6 bases). This material consisted of PBMCs, taken on the day of the yellow fever booster vaccination. CDR3 sequence (DNA): TGTCCCAGCAGGGTTGGGCGGGGAGACGAGCAGTACTTC. It encodes CPSRVGRGDEQYF.